The 16 T cell receptor beta chains in this list originate from one sample, sequenced in a study of esophageal squamous cell carcinoma under preoperative chemotherapy. Time point defined: before preoperative PTX-NDP chemotherapy. TCRdb itself ran the PCR reads through MiXCR, one entry per CDR3 protein. The sample has fewer than 18,000 distinct CDR3 sequences, less than 65% seen once. This sample was taken from a patient given preoperative chemotherapy. All receptors come from a human donor with esophageal squamous cell carcinoma. The donor label of this sample is uncertain.

Remarks on this clonotype: One end of the junction varies from germline; a read error may be responsible. The V call is TRBV6-1, the J call TRBJ2-3, with D perhaps matching TRBD1 (6 bases). This CDR3 contains 16 residues. Germline loops: CDR1 MNHNS, CDR2 SASEGT. CDR3 amino acids: CASSEGGQGPTDTQYF. CDR3 bases: TGTGCCAGCAGTGAAGGGGGGCAGGGACCCACAGACACGCAGTATTTC.

In nucleotides, the CDR3 is TGTGCCAGCAGTTACGAGACAGGGGGTGGGGGCTACACCTTC. The encoded protein is CASSYETGGGGYTF. The chain is built from TRBV6-5 and TRBJ1-2, with 9 bases matching TRBD1. The junction had 6 bases not matched to a gene; V was cut back by 2 bases and J by 8 bases. Per the germline V gene, CDR1 is MNHEY and CDR2 is SVGAGI. This CDR3 region has 14 residues.

This clonotype has just one count. The chain uses TRBV6-1 and TRBJ2-2; 8 positions match TRBD2. Germline assignment: CDR1 MNHNS and CDR2 SASEGT. CDR3 length: 15 amino acids. The J segment lost 4 bases and the V segment lost 4 bases, leaving 5 bases of the junction unmatched. The CDR3 is CASSARGGGTGELFF. The CDR3 region has the DNA TGTGCCAGCAGTGCCCGGGGGGGCGGCACCGGGGAGCTGTTTTTT.

This clonotype was detected ten times or more. The chain combines TRBV6-1 with TRBJ1-1, with 8 nucleotides matching TRBD1. The CDR3 loop spans 15 amino acids. Germline V gene lookup returns CDR1 MNHNS and CDR2 SASEGT. Losses at the gene ends were 7 bases for V and 3 bases for J; bases not matched to a gene: 10. In DNA form, the CDR3 reads TGTGCCAGCACCAGGCGAGGCAGGGGGCACACTGAAGCTTTCTTT. Amino acid sequence: CASTRRGRGHTEAFF.

The table lists this clonotype with a few counts. The V gene is TRBV11-3, the J gene TRBJ2-1; either TRBD1 or TRBD2 may supply D (5 bases each). The DNA end is a closer match to TRBJ2-7, so the J assignment may be wrong. Germline CDR1 SGHNT, CDR2 YENEEA. CDR3 length: 14 residues. The CDR3 sequence: CASSFGGSYNEQYF. CDR3 coding DNA: TGTGCCAGCAGCTTTGGGGGTTCTTACAATGAGCAGTACTTC.

This clonotype is labeled medium-sized. The chain combines TRBV6-1 with TRBJ2-2; 9 bases are a match to TRBD1. V lost 5 bases, J lost 4 bases, and 8 bases stayed unmatched. The germline CDR1 and CDR2 sequences are MNHNS and SASEGT. The CDR3 runs to 16 residues. The CDR3 region has the DNA TGTGCCAGCAGTCGGATGACAGGGGGTAGCACCGGGGAGCTGTTTTTT. Its translation: CASSRMTGGSTGELFF.

The chain carries TRBV7-2 and TRBJ2-5, with TRBD2 as a possible D gene (7 bases). The CDR3 sequence is 16 residues long. Germline V gives CDR1 SGHTA, CDR2 FQGNSA. V gave up 8 bases and J gave up 11 bases, with 30 bases separating them. This CDR3 is CASGGEGGRYSDTQYF. The CDR3 DNA reads TGTGCCAGCGGGGGGGAAGGGGGGAGGTACTCAGATACGCAGTACTTC. Complete variable domain (other parts from reference TRBV7-2 and TRBJ2-5): GAGVSQSPSNKVTEKGKDVELRCDPISGHTALYWYRQSLGQGLEFLIYFQGNSAPDKSGLPSDRFSAERTGGSVSTLTIQRTQQEDSAVYLCASGGEGGRYSDTQYFGPGTRLLVL.

The chain combines TRBV14 with TRBJ1-6, with 7 positions matching TRBD1. Germline V lookup: CDR1 SGHDN, CDR2 FVKESK. J was trimmed by 9 bases and V by 3 bases; bases with no gene match: 2. The CDR3 is 13 residues long. CDR3 region: CASSQDRFSPLHF. The CDR3 DNA sequence: TGTGCCAGCAGCCAGGACAGGTTTTCACCCCTCCACTTT.

This chain links TRBV12-3 or TRBV12-4 with TRBJ2-3, with TRBD1 as a possible D gene (6 bases). This CDR3 is built from 15 residues. V was shortened by 5 bases and J by 8 bases, with 20 bases between the two germline ends. This chain's CDR3 is CASSKDRSSLGTQYF. The CDR3 coding sequence is TGTGCCAGCAGTAAAGACAGGTCCTCCCTAGGTACGCAGTATTTT.

Comment on this clonotype: Compared with germline, one end of the junction differs, possibly owing to a read error. The chain has TRBV12-3 or TRBV12-4 and TRBJ2-3; no reliable D call. This CDR3 spans 15 amino acids. Here the CDR3 DNA reads TGTGCCAGCAGCTCAGACTCGAGCTCCTACAATGAGCAGTACTTT. It codes for CASSSDSSSYNEQYF.

This clonotype appeared a few times. The chain recombines TRBV7-2 with TRBJ2-4; TRBD2 aligns across 13 bases. V lost 3 bases to trimming and J lost 13 bases; unmatched junction nucleotides: 15. Germline V gene sequence: CDR1 SGHTA, CDR2 FQGNSA. This CDR3 has 17 residues. The CDR3 DNA reads as TGTGCCAGCAGCTTTGCCGGGACTAGCGGGATCGTTAATGAGCAGTACTTC. It codes for CASSFAGTSGIVNEQYF.

This clonotype has just one count. The chain combines TRBV6-1 with TRBJ2-1, with 12 bases identical to TRBD2. Trimming removed 4 bases from V and 8 bases from J; junction bases left unmatched: 3. Germline V gene data show CDR1 as MNHNS and CDR2 as SASEGT. The CDR3 totals 14 residues. In nucleotides, the CDR3 is TGTGCCAGCAGTGGGCTAGCGGGAGGGGATGAGCAGTTCTTC. It specifies CASSGLAGGDEQFF.

Remarks on this clonotype: The junction and the germline gene differ at one end; a read error may be behind it. V gene TRBV6-1 combines with J gene TRBJ2-3; perhaps D is TRBD1 or TRBD2 (7 bases each). CDR1 MNHNS and CDR2 SASEGT come from the germline V gene. The CDR3 runs to 16 residues. The DNA of the CDR3 is TGTGCCAGCGGGGAGGGTAGACAGGGTGACCCAGAGACGCAGTATTTC. It yields the protein CASGEGRQGDPETQYF.

At least ten counts were recorded for this clonotype. For the CDR3, the DNA is TGTGCCAGCAGCTTAGGGCCACACAATGAGCAGTACTTC. It translates to CASSLGPHNEQYF. The J gene is TRBJ2-1, the V gene TRBV7-2; D unresolved. The last part of the DNA fits TRBJ2-7 better; the J call may be wrong. Germline assignment: CDR1 SGHTA and CDR2 FQGNSA. The CDR3 totals 13 residues.

V and J are TRBV6-1 and TRBJ2-1, with D tentatively TRBD1 or TRBD2 (5 bases each). Matching the DNA end better, TRBJ2-5 makes the J call doubtful. Looked up from germline, CDR1 is MNHNS and CDR2 is SASEGT. The CDR3 contains 16 residues. The CDR3 loop is CASSTSQGTGQETQYF. CDR3 DNA sequence: TGTGCCAGCAGTACAAGCCAAGGGACGGGTCAAGAGACCCAGTACTTC.

The genes are TRBV25-1 and TRBJ2-1; 9 bases agree with TRBD2. The CDR3 is 17 amino acids. Germline values: CDR1 MGHDK, CDR2 SYGVNS. V shed 5 bases, J shed 9 bases, and the junction held 17 bases outside the gene matches. DNA for the CDR3: TGTGCCAGCAGTTTTAGCGGGAGAACTCGCCGGAGGGGTGAGCAGTTCTTC. Amino acids: CASSFSGRTRRRGEQFF.